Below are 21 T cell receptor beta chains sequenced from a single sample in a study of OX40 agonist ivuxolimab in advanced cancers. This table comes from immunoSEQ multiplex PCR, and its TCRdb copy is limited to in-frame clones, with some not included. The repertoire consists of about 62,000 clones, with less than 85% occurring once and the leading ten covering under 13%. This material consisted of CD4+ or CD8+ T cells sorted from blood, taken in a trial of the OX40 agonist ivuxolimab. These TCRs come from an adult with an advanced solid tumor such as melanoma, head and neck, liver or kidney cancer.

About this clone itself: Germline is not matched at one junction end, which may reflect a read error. For the CDR3, the DNA is TGCAGCGTCCGGTGGGGTAGACAGGGCGTTTCAGCCCTCCACTTT. As protein: CSVRWGRQGVSALHF. This chain connects TRBV29-1 to TRBJ1-6, with 7 positions matching TRBD1. Germline CDR1 and CDR2: SQVTM and ANQGSEA. This CDR3 is 15 amino acids long.

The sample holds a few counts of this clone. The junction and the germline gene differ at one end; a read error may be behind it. CDR3 coding DNA: TGTGCCAGCAGCTTAGTGGGGACAGGATTGGCTTTC. It specifies CASSLVGTGLAF. V is TRBV11-2 and J is TRBJ2-6, with 8 bases that match TRBD1. The CDR3 extends over 12 amino acids. CDR1 is SGHAT, CDR2 FQNNGV, per germline. Together with reference TRBV11-2 and TRBJ2-6, the CDR3 gives the full variable domain: EAGVAQSPRYKIIEKRQSVAFWCNPISGHATLYWYQQILGQGPKLLIQFQNNGVVDDSQLPKDRFSAERLKGVDSTLKIQPAKLEDSAVYLCASSLVGTGLAFGAGSRLTVL.

CDR3 in DNA: TGTGCCAGCACCTCGAGCGGGAGAGGCTACGAGCAGTACTTC. It specifies CASTSSGRGYEQYF. This rearrangement joins TRBV27 to TRBJ2-7, with 8 bases that match TRBD2. V gave up 7 bases and J gave up 3 bases; unmatched junction bases: 8. The CDR3 has 14 residues. Germline V lookup: CDR1 MNHEY, CDR2 SMNVEV (reference sequence).

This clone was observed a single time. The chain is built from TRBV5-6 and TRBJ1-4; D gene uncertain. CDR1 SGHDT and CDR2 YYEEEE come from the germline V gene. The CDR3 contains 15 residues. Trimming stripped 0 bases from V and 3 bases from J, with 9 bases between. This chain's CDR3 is CASSLVVSANEKLFF. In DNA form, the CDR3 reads TGTGCCAGCAGCTTGGTTGTGTCGGCTAATGAAAAACTGTTTTTT. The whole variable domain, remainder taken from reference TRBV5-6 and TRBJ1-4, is DAGVTQSPTHLIKTRGQQVTLRCSPKSGHDTVSWYQQALGQGPQFIFQYYEEEERQRGNFPDRFSGHQFPNYSSELNVNALLLGDSALYLCASSLVVSANEKLFFGSGTQLSVL.

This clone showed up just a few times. The CDR3 sequence: CASSQFGNQPQHF. The CDR3, as DNA: TGTGCCAGCAGCCAGTTTGGCAATCAGCCCCAGCATTTT. The chain couples TRBV7-2 to TRBJ1-5, with D unclear. Germline CDR1 is SGHTA and CDR2 is FQGNSA. This CDR3 has 13 amino acids. Trimming took 5 bases from V and 2 from J, leaving 7 bases between them.

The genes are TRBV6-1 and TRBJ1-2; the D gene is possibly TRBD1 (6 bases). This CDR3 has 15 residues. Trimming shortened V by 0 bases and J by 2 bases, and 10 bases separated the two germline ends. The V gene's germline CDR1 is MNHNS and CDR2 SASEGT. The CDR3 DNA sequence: TGTGCCAGCAGTGAAGCGTCTACAGGGAACTATGGCTACACCTTC. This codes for CASSEASTGNYGYTF.

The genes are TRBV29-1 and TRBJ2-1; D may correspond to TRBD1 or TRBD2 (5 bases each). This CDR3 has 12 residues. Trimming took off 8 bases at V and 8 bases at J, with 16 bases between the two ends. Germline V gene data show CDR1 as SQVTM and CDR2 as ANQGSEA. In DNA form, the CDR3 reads TGCAGCACCATGGTACGGGGCGATGAGCAGTTCTTC. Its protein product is CSTMVRGDEQFF.

The CDR3 is CASSLVLAESTDTQYF. CDR3 bases: TGCGCCAGCAGCTTGGTTCTAGCGGAAAGCACAGATACGCAGTATTTT. The rearrangement uses TRBV5-1 and TRBJ2-3, with 7 bases that match TRBD2. V dropped 0 bases and J dropped 0; count of bases not matched to a gene: 4. Looked up from germline, CDR1 is SGHRS and CDR2 is YFSETQ. The CDR3 has 16 residues.

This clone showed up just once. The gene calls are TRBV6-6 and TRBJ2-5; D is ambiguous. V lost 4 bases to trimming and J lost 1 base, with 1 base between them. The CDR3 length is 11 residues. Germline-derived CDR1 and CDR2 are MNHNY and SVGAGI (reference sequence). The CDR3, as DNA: TGTGCCAGCAGTTCCCAAGAGACCCAGTACTTC. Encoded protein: CASSSQETQYF.

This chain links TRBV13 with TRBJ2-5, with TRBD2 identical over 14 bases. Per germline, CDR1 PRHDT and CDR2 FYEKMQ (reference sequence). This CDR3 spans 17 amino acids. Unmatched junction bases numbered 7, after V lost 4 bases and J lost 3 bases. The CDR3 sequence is CASSSRATSGGEETQYF. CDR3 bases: TGTGCCAGCAGCTCCCGGGCGACTAGCGGGGGGGAAGAGACCCAGTACTTC.

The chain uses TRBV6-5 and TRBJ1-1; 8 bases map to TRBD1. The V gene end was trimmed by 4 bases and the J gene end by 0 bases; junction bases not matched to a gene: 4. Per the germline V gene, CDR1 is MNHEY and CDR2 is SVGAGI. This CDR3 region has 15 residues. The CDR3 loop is CASSWGTGMNTEAFF. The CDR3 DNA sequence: TGTGCCAGCAGTTGGGGGACAGGCATGAACACTGAAGCTTTCTTT.

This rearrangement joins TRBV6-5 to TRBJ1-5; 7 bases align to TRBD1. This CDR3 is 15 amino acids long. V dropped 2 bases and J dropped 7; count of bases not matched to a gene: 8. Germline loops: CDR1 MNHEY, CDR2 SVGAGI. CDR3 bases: TGTGCCAGCAGTTACCTTGACAGGGCCACCCAGCCCCAGCATTTT. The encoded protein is CASSYLDRATQPQHF.

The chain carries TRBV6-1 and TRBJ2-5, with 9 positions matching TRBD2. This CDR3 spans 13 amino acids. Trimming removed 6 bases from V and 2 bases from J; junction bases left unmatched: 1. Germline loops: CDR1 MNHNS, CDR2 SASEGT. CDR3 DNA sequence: TGTGCCAGCAGGACTAGCGGACAAGAGACCCAGTACTTC. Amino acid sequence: CASRTSGQETQYF.

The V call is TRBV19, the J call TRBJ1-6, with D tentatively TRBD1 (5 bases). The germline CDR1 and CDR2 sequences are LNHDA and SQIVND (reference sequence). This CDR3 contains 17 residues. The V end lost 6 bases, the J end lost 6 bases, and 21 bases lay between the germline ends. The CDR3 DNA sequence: TGTGCCAGTAGCATCTCAGCCGGGAGAGGGGTTAATTCACCCCTCCACTTT. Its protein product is CASSISAGRGVNSPLHF. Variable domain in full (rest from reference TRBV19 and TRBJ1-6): DGGITQSPKYLFRKEGQNVTLSCEQNLNHDAMYWYRQDPGQGLRLIYYSQIVNDFQKGDIAEGYSVSREKKESFPLTVTSAQKNPTAFYLCASSISAGRGVNSPLHFGNGTRLTVT.

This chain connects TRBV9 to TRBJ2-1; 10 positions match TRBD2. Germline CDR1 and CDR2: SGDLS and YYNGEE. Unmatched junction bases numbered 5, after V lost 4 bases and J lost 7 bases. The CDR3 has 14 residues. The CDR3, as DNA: TGTGCCAGCAGCTCAAGCGGGAGGGCTAATGAGCAGTTCTTC. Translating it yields CASSSSGRANEQFF.

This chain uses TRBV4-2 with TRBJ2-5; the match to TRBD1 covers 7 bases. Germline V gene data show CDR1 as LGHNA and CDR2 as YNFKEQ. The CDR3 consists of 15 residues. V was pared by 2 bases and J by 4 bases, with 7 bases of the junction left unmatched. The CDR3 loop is CASSQRQGTVETQYF. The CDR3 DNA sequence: TGTGCCAGCAGCCAACGGCAGGGGACAGTAGAGACCCAGTACTTC.

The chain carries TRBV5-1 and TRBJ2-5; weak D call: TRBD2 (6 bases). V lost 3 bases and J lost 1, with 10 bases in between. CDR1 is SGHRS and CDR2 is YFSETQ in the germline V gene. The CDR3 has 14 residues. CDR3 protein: CASSSGVGQETQYF. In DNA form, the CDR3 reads TGCGCCAGCAGCTCGGGAGTGGGCCAAGAGACCCAGTACTTC. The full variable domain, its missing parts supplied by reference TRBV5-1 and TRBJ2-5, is KAGVTQTPRYLIKTRGQQVTLSCSPISGHRSVSWYQQTPGQGLQFLFEYFSETQRNKGNFPGRFSGRQFSNSRSEMNVSTLELGDSALYLCASSSGVGQETQYFGPGTRLLVL.

The CDR3 nucleotides read TGTGCCAGCAGCTTAGCCAGGACTAGCGGGGACTCCTACAATGAGCAGTTCTTC. Translating it yields CASSLARTSGDSYNEQFF. The chain joins TRBV11-2 to TRBJ2-1, with 12 bases fitting TRBD2. V was clipped by 1 base and J by 0 bases; unmatched bases: 4. This CDR3 spans 18 amino acids. Germline V gene lookup returns CDR1 SGHAT and CDR2 FQNNGV.

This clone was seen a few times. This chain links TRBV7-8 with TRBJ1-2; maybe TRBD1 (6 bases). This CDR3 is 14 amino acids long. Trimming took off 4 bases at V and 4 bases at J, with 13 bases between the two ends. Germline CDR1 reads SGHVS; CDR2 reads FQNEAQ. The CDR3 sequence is CASSSPGEGYGYTF. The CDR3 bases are TGTGCCAGCAGCTCCCCAGGGGAGGGCTATGGCTACACCTTC. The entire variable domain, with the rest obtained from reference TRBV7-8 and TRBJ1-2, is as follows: GAGVSQSPRYKVAKRGQDVALRCDPISGHVSLFWYQQALGQGPEFLTYFQNEAQLDKSGLPSDRFFAERPEGSVSTLKIQRTQQEDSAVYLCASSSPGEGYGYTFGSGTRLTVV.

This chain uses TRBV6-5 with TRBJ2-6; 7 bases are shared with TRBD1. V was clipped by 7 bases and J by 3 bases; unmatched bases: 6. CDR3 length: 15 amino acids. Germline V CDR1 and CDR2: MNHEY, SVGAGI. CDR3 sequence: CASISGGGGANVLTF. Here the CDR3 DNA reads TGTGCCAGCATCTCAGGGGGTGGTGGGGCCAACGTCCTGACTTTC.

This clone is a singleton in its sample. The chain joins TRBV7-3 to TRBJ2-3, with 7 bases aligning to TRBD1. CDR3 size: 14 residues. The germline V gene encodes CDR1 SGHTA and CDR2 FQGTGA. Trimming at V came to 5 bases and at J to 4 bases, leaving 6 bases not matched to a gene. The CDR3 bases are TGTGCCAGCAGCCAAAGGGGGCTGGCAGATACGCAGTATTTT. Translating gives CASSQRGLADTQYF. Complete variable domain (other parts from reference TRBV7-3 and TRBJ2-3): GAGVSQTPSNKVTEKGKYVELRCDPISGHTALYWYRQSLGQGPEFLIYFQGTGAADDSGLPNDRFFAVRPEGSVSTLKIQRTERGDSAVYLCASSQRGLADTQYFGPGTRLTVL.